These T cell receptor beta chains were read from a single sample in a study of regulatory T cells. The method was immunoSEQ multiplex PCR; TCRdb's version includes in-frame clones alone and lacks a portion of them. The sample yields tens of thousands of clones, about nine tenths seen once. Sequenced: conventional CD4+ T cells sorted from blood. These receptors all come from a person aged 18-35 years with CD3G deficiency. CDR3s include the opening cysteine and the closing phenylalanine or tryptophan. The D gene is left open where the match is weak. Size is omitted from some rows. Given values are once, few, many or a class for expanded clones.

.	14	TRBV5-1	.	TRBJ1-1	TGCGCCAGCAGCTTGACATCAGGGGTGACTGAAGCTTTCTTT	CASSLTSGVTEAFF
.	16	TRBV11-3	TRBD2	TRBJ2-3	TGTGCCAGCAGCTTGACTAGCGGGGGGAGCACAGATACGCAGTATTTT	CASSLTSGGSTDTQYF
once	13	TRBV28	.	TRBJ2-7	TGTGCCAGCAGGTTGACGGGGCGGAGGGAGCAGTACTTC	CASRLTGRREQYF
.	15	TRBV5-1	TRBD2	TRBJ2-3	TGCGCCAGCTCCGTCGGACTAGCTTACACAGATACGCAGTATTTT	CASSVGLAYTDTQYF
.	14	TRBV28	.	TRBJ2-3	TGTGCCAGCAGTTTTGCCGAGAGCGTGAAAACGCAGTATTTT	CASSFAESVKTQYF
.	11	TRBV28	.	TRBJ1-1	TGTGCCAGCGGCGCGAACACTGAAGCTTTCTTT	CASGANTEAFF
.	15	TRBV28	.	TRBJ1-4	TGTGCCAGCAGTACCTACCGCCTGGGTAATGAAAAACTGTTTTTT	CASSTYRLGNEKLFF
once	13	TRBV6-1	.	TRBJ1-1	TGTGCCAGCCATCTCGGGGGTAACACTGAAGCTTTCTTT	CASHLGGNTEAFF
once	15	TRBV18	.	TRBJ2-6	TGTGCCAGCTCACCAGCGCAGGCAGGGGCCAACGTCCTGACTTTC	CASSPAQAGANVLTF
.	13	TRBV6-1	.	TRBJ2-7	TGTGCCAGCAGCCGGGGGGCCTCAGCTGAGCAGTACTTC	CASSRGASAEQYF
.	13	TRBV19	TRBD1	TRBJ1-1	TGTGCCAGTAGTATAGGACAGGGCGGAGAAGCTTTCTTT	CASSIGQGGEAFF
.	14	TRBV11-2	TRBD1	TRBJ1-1	TGTGCCAGCAGCTTAGGTGGGACAGGGGCTGAAGCTTTCTTT	CASSLGGTGAEAFF
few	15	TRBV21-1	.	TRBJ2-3	TGTGCCAGCAGCAAAGTATACGGAACCACAGATACGCAGTATTTT	CASSKVYGTTDTQYF
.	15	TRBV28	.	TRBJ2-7	TGTGCCAGCAGTTCCTCCGGGACGAACTCCTACGAGCAGTACTTC	CASSSSGTNSYEQYF
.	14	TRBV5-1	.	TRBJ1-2	TGCGCCAGCAGCCCCGGGACAAAAAACTATGGCTACACCTTC	CASSPGTKNYGYTF
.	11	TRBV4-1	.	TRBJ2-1	TGCGCCAGCAGCCAGGCCTGGGAGCAGTTCTTC	CASSQAWEQFF
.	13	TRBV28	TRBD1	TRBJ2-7	TGTGCCAGCAGGAGGGACAGGGCCTACGAGCAGTACTTC	CASRRDRAYEQYF
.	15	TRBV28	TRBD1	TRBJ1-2	TGTGCCAGCAGTCTTCCACCGGGACAGGGGAAGGGCTACACCTTC	CASSLPPGQGKGYTF
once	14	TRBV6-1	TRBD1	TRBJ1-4	TGTGCCAGCAGTGGTGTGGGACAGGGGAAGAAACTGTTTTTT	CASSGVGQGKKLFF
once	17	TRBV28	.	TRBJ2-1	TGTGCCAGCAGTTTGGGGCAGGGGCGGTCGCTGGGCAATGAGCAGTTCTTC	CASSLGQGRSLGNEQFF
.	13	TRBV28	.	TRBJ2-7	TGTGCCAGCACCCAAGGGGCCCTACGCGAGCAGTACTTC	CASTQGALREQYF
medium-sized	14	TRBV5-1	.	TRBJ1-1	TGCGCCAGCAGCCGGGACAACTTGAACACTGAAGCTTTCTTT	CASSRDNLNTEAFF
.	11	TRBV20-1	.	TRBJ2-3	TGCAGTGCTAGAGTTTCAGATACGCAGTATTTT	CSARVSDTQYF
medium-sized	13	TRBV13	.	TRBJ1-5	TGTGCCAGCAGCCCGTTCGGCAATCAGCCCCAGCATTTT	CASSPFGNQPQHF
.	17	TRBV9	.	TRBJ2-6	TGTGCCAGCAGCGCCCATAGTCTCCCGTCTGGGGCCAACGTCCTGACTTTC	CASSAHSLPSGANVLTF
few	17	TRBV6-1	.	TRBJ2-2	TGTGCCAGCAGTGGATCCGGGACACTAACGAACACCGGGGAGCTGTTTTTT	CASSGSGTLTNTGELFF
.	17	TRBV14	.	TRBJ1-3	TGTGCCAGCAGCCTTTCCCCCCAGGGGATCTCTGGAAACACCATATATTTT	CASSLSPQGISGNTIYF
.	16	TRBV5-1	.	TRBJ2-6	TGCGCCAGCAGTACCACAGGGTCTACTGGGGCCAACGTCCTGACTTTC	CASSTTGSTGANVLTF
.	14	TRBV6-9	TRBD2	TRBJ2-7	TGTGCCACAGTAACCGGGACTAGCGGGAGTCGGCAGTACTTC	CATVTGTSGSRQYF
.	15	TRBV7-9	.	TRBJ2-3	TGTGCCAGCAGCTTAGGAGGGGGAGGCACAGATACGCAGTATTTT	CASSLGGGGTDTQYF
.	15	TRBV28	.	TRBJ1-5	TGTGCCAGCAGTCCTGACAGCCTCATAGGGCAGCCCCAGCATTTT	CASSPDSLIGQPQHF
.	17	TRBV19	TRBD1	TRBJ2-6	TGTGCCAGTAGTACCCGGGACAGGTCGTCCGGGGCCAACGTCCTGACTTTC	CASSTRDRSSGANVLTF
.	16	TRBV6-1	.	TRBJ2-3	TGTGCCAGCAGTGCCCCCCCGGGCAGGGTTCAAGATACGCAGTATTTT	CASSAPPGRVQDTQYF
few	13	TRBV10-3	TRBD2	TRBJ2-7	TGTGCCACGAAAGCGGGAGGGACCTACGAGCAGTACTTC	CATKAGGTYEQYF
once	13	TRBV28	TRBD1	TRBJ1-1	TGTGCCAGCAGTTTACTGACAGGGGGTGAAGCTTTCTTT	CASSLLTGGEAFF
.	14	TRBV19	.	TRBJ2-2	TGTGCCAGTAGTATGGAACAAGGCACCGGGGAGCTGTTTTTT	CASSMEQGTGELFF
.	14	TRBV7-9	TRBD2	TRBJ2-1	TGTGCCAGCAGCCCTCCGGGGGGGCACAATGAGCAGTTCTTC	CASSPPGGHNEQFF
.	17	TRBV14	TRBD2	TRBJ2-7	TGTGCCAGCAGCCTACGGGCCACTAGCGGGGCTTCCTACGAGCAGTACTTC	CASSLRATSGASYEQYF
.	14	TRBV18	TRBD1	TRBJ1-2	TGTGCCAGCTCACCCGGGACAGGGAACTATGGCTACACCTTC	CASSPGTGNYGYTF
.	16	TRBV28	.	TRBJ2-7	TGTGCCAGCACCACGGTACAGGGCAAGATCCTCTACGAGCAGTACTTC	CASTTVQGKILYEQYF
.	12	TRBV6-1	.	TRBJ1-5	TGTGCCAGCAGTGATCCCGGGGAGCCCCAGCATTTT	CASSDPGEPQHF
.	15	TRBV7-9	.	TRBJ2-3	TGTGCCAGCAGCCGAGGGCGGGGCTCGGGAGATACGCAGTATTTT	CASSRGRGSGDTQYF
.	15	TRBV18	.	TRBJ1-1	TGTGCCAGCTCACCACCAGGTGGGCATTCTTCTGAAGCTTTCTTT	CASSPPGGHSSEAFF
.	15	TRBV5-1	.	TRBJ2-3	TGCGCCAGCAGCTTCGACGGGAAGAGCACAGATACGCAGTATTTT	CASSFDGKSTDTQYF
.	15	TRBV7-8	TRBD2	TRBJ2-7	TGTGCCAGCAGCCCCGGACTAGCGGGAGGGTACGAGCAGTACTTC	CASSPGLAGGYEQYF
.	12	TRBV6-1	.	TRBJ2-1	TGTGCCAGCAGTGACAGGGGTGGCGAGCAGTTCTTC	CASSDRGGEQFF
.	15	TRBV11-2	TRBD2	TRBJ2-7	TGTGCCAGCAGCAAACCAGCGGGGGGGCTGGGTGAGCAGTACTTC	CASSKPAGGLGEQYF
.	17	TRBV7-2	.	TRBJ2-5	TGTGCCAGCAGCCTATACACCGGGACTGCGTACCAAGAGACCCAGTACTTC	CASSLYTGTAYQETQYF
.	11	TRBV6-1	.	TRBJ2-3	TGTGCCAGCAGTTCTACGGATACGCAGTATTTT	CASSSTDTQYF
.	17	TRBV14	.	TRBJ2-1	TGTGCCAGCAGCCAAGACGCCGGGCGGGGCGGAGGGAATGAGCAGTTCTTC	CASSQDAGRGGGNEQFF
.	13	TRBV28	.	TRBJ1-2	TGTGCCAGCAGTTCCCAGGATCTGAAAGGCTACACCTTC	CASSSQDLKGYTF
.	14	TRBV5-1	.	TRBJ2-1	TGCGCCAGCAGCTTGGGCCATCCCTTGGATGAGCAGTTCTTC	CASSLGHPLDEQFF
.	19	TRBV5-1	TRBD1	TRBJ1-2	TGCGCCAGCAGCTTGTCTGGGACAGGGGGCGCCGATTTGTCTTATGGCTACACCTTC	CASSLSGTGGADLSYGYTF
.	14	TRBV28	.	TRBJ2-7	TGTGCCAGCAGTTTCAAGGGGACCTACTCCGAGCAGTACTTC	CASSFKGTYSEQYF